Presented here are 27 T cell receptor beta chains from one specimen sequenced in a study of blood T cell dynamics during melanoma immunotherapy. This sample's time point: week 3, after first cycle of checkpoint inhibitor. Clones were read by immunoSEQ multiplex PCR, and TCRdb kept only the in-frame ones, dropping some. The repertoire has approximately 14,000 clones, 80% to 95% of them found once; the top ten carry 0.8% to 1%. The sample in question was blood, obtained from a patient treated with checkpoint blockade. All receptors come from a human donor with melanoma.

The chain joins TRBV6-1 to TRBJ1-2, with a tentative D call TRBD1 (5 bases). V was cut by 6 bases and J by 2 bases, with 13 bases left in between. This CDR3 region has 14 residues. Germline V gene data show CDR1 as MNHNS and CDR2 as SASEGT. The CDR3: CASRGGKSNYGYTF. The CDR3 region has the DNA TGTGCCAGCAGGGGGGGAAAAAGCAACTATGGCTACACCTTC.

The J gene is TRBJ2-7, the V gene TRBV5-1; 9 bases are a match to TRBD1. The CDR3 totals 14 residues. CDR1 is SGHRS, CDR2 YFSETQ, per germline. J lost 5 bases, V lost 0 bases, and 3 bases had no gene match. The DNA of the CDR3 is TGCGCCAGCAGCTTGGAGACAGGGGGAGACGAGCAGTACTTC. Its protein is CASSLETGGDEQYF. The full variable domain, rest sourced from reference TRBV5-1 and TRBJ2-7, is KAGVTQTPRYLIKTRGQQVTLSCSPISGHRSVSWYQQTPGQGLQFLFEYFSETQRNKGNFPGRFSGRQFSNSRSEMNVSTLELGDSALYLCASSLETGGDEQYFGPGTRLTVT.

The chain links TRBV5-6 to TRBJ1-5, with 7 bases lining up with TRBD1. V dropped 0 bases and J dropped 2; count of bases not matched to a gene: 8. This CDR3 spans 17 amino acids. The germline gives CDR1 SGHDT, CDR2 YYEEEE. The CDR3 nucleotides read TGTGCCAGCAGCTTGGGACAGGGTGGTTATGGCAATCAGCCCCAGCATTTT. It specifies CASSLGQGGYGNQPQHF. Full variable domain (remainder filled in from reference TRBV5-6 and TRBJ1-5): DAGVTQSPTHLIKTRGQQVTLRCSPKSGHDTVSWYQQALGQGPQFIFQYYEEEERQRGNFPDRFSGHQFPNYSSELNVNALLLGDSALYLCASSLGQGGYGNQPQHFGDGTRLSIL.

The gene calls are TRBV5-5 and TRBJ1-2; D is uncertain. V lost 0 bases and J lost 4, with 4 bases in between. Germline V lookup: CDR1 SGHKS, CDR2 YYEKEE (reference sequence). The length of the CDR3 is 12 residues. The CDR3 sequence is CASSLGSYGYTF. CDR3 nucleotide sequence: TGTGCCAGCAGCTTGGGGAGCTATGGCTACACCTTC.

This chain connects TRBV28 to TRBJ2-4; D gene uncertain. V lost 1 base and J lost 1, with 8 bases in between. Germline-derived CDR1 and CDR2 are MDHEN and SYDVKM. The CDR3 is 15 residues long. The CDR3 is CASSLSLKAKNIQYF. Here the CDR3 DNA reads TGTGCCAGCAGTTTATCCCTGAAGGCCAAAAACATTCAGTACTTC.

DNA of the CDR3: TGTGCCAGCAGCTTCATGCAACTGGGGGGTGAGCAGTTCTTC. Its protein is CASSFMQLGGEQFF. The chain employs TRBV5-4 and TRBJ2-1; D might be TRBD2 (6 bases). The CDR3 has 14 amino acids. The germline V gene has CDR1 SGHNT and CDR2 YYREEE (reference sequence). Deletions cut 2 bases from V and 9 bases from J, with 15 bases between. The whole variable domain, remainder taken from reference TRBV5-4 and TRBJ2-1, is ETGVTQSPTHLIKTRGQQVTLRCSSQSGHNTVSWYQQALGQGPQFIFQYYREEENGRGNFPPRFSGLQFPNYSSELNVNALELDDSALYLCASSFMQLGGEQFFGPGTRLTVL.

As concerns this clone: This sample includes further DNA sequences coding for the same CDR3. This chain uses TRBV25-1 with TRBJ2-2; no reliable D call. The CDR3 extends over 13 amino acids. Trimming took off 4 bases at V and 5 bases at J, with 8 bases between the two ends. Germline V gene lookup returns CDR1 MGHDK and CDR2 SYGVNS. The CDR3 loop reads CASSGTATGELFF. The CDR3 nucleotides are TGTGCCAGCAGTGGGACGGCAACCGGGGAGCTGTTTTTT.

This clone was observed a handful of times. One junction end disagrees with the germline gene, perhaps due to a read error. The chain has TRBV15 and TRBJ1-5; 8 nucleotides agree with TRBD1. The V gene's germline CDR1 is LNHNV and CDR2 YYDKDF (reference sequence). CDR3 length: 14 amino acids. The DNA of the CDR3 is TGTGCCACCGGACAGGGTTCTAGCCATCAGCCCCAGCATTTT. Protein: CATGQGSSHQPQHF. Together with reference TRBV15 and TRBJ1-5, the CDR3 gives the full variable domain: DAMVIQNPRYQVTQFGKPVTLSCSQTLNHNVMYWYQQKSSQAPKLLFHYYDKDFNNEADTPDNFQSRRPNTSFCFLDIRSPGLGDTAMYLCATGQGSSHQPQHFGDGTRLSIL.

The V call is TRBV19, the J call TRBJ2-5; 10 positions agree with TRBD1. The junction had 22 bases not matched to a gene; V was cut back by 4 bases and J by 11 bases. The CDR3 has 18 residues. Germline CDR1 reads LNHDA; CDR2 reads SQIVND (reference sequence). The CDR3 loop reads CASSTGWQLGQGTQEQYF. In DNA form, the CDR3 reads TGTGCCAGTAGTACAGGCTGGCAATTGGGACAGGGGACGCAGGAGCAGTACTTC.

The CDR3 nucleotides are TGTGCCAGCAGCTTACAGGGGTGGGATACGCAGTATTTT. Translated: CASSLQGWDTQYF. The chain uses TRBV11-2 and TRBJ2-3, with a weak D call TRBD1 (6 bases). Germline assignment: CDR1 SGHAT and CDR2 FQNNGV. The V and J ends lost 2 bases and 6 bases respectively, with 9 bases between them. This CDR3 region has 13 residues.

V usage is TRBV10-3 and J usage is TRBJ2-1; 8 nucleotides align to TRBD1. V lost 4 bases, J lost 7 bases, and 9 bases stayed unmatched. This CDR3 spans 15 amino acids. From germline, CDR1 is ENHRY and CDR2 SYGVKD. CDR3 protein: CAISGPTGGRNEQFF. The CDR3 coding sequence is TGTGCCATCAGTGGGCCAACAGGGGGACGGAATGAGCAGTTCTTC.

This clone was recorded a few times. J is TRBJ2-2 and V is TRBV9; 10 bases line up with TRBD1. The CDR3 is 15 amino acids. Germline lookup yields CDR1 SGDLS and CDR2 YYNGEE. V was clipped by 3 bases and J by 6 bases; unmatched bases: 5. The CDR3 DNA reads TGTGCCAGCAGCGCAAGGACAGGGGGATCCGGGGAGCTGTTTTTT. Amino acid sequence: CASSARTGGSGELFF. Complete variable domain (other parts from reference TRBV9 and TRBJ2-2): DSGVTQTPKHLITATGQRVTLRCSPRSGDLSVYWYQQSLDQGLQFLIQYYNGEERAKGNILERFSAQQFPDLHSELNLSSLELGDSALYFCASSARTGGSGELFFGEGSRLTVL.

CDR3 in DNA: TGTGCCAGCAGTGGGGACAGGGCCCCTGGGGAGACCCAGTACTTC. It is translated as CASSGDRAPGETQYF. This chain connects TRBV2 to TRBJ2-5, with 9 nucleotides matching TRBD1. Trimming removed 4 bases from V and 5 bases from J; junction bases left unmatched: 8. The CDR3 covers 15 residues. CDR1 is SNHLY and CDR2 is FYNNEI in the germline V gene.

The sample holds one count of this clone. The chain combines TRBV6-6 with TRBJ2-1; 9 nucleotides match TRBD2. V trimming: 6 bases; J trimming: 10 bases; junction bases outside the gene matches: 13. The CDR3 is 15 residues long. Looked up from germline, CDR1 is MNHNY and CDR2 is SVGAGI (reference sequence). In DNA form, the CDR3 reads TGTGCCAGCAGACAGGCAGTAGCGGGGGTACGGGAGCAGTTCTTC. It encodes CASRQAVAGVREQFF.

The V gene is TRBV19, the J gene TRBJ1-6; no clear D. Germline V gene sequence: CDR1 LNHDA, CDR2 SQIVND (reference sequence). The CDR3 extends over 18 amino acids. The germline V and J ends were trimmed by 7 bases and 0 bases, with 19 bases remaining between them. The CDR3: CASTLLGLGSSYNSPLHF. For the CDR3, the DNA is TGTGCCAGTACCCTACTGGGCCTCGGAAGCTCCTATAATTCACCCCTCCACTTT.

The rearrangement links TRBV10-3 to TRBJ1-1, with D hard to call. The CDR3 has 14 amino acids. Germline V gene sequence: CDR1 ENHRY, CDR2 SYGVKD. V lost 2 bases and J lost 13, with 20 bases in between. The CDR3 loop is CAISEPHGLAAHFF. CDR3 nucleotides: TGTGCCATCAGTGAGCCTCACGGCCTGGCGGCGCATTTCTTT.

The rearrangement joins TRBV7-8 to TRBJ2-7; TRBD2 aligns across 10 bases. V lost 1 base, J lost 5 bases, and 2 bases stayed unmatched. The CDR3 loop spans 14 amino acids. Germline assignment: CDR1 SGHVS and CDR2 FQNEAQ. Here the CDR3 reads CASSLGAGGNEQYF. The CDR3 DNA follows: TGTGCCAGCAGCTTAGGAGCGGGGGGGAACGAGCAGTACTTC.

The rearrangement joins TRBV19 to TRBJ2-2; D might be TRBD2 (6 bases). The CDR3 runs 15 residues. The germline CDR1 and CDR2 sequences are LNHDA and SQIVND (reference sequence). Trimming cost V 3 bases and J 7 bases, with 15 bases left between them. Written as DNA, the CDR3 is TGTGCCAGTAGTATTCCCGGGAGAAGTCACGGGGAGCTGTTTTTT. It codes for CASSIPGRSHGELFF.

V and J are TRBV5-1 and TRBJ2-7; D may be TRBD1 (6 bases). This CDR3 region has 18 residues. Germline loops: CDR1 SGHRS, CDR2 YFSETQ. V dropped 1 base and J dropped 7 bases, with 27 bases sitting between them. The CDR3 DNA reads as TGCGCCAGCAGCTTGACCTCAACGAACAGGGCATCGGTTTCAGAGCAGTACTTC. This sequence encodes CASSLTSTNRASVSEQYF. The full variable domain, in which reference TRBV5-1 and TRBJ2-7 provide the parts outside the CDR3, is KAGVTQTPRYLIKTRGQQVTLSCSPISGHRSVSWYQQTPGQGLQFLFEYFSETQRNKGNFPGRFSGRQFSNSRSEMNVSTLELGDSALYLCASSLTSTNRASVSEQYFGPGTRLTVT.

This chain uses TRBV11-3 with TRBJ2-3, with D possibly TRBD1 on 7 matching bases. Trimming shortened V by 4 bases and J by 4 bases, and 9 bases separated the two germline ends. The germline V gene encodes CDR1 SGHNT and CDR2 YENEEA. The CDR3 is 13 amino acids. CDR3 DNA: TGTGCCAGCAGCTCCAGGGGGGCAGATACGCAGTATTTT. Protein product: CASSSRGADTQYF.

The V gene is TRBV7-8, the J gene TRBJ2-1; TRBD1 matches at 7 bases. The V segment lost 4 bases and the J segment 4 bases; nucleotides outside the gene matches: 13. This CDR3 has 17 amino acids. In germline, CDR1 is SGHVS, CDR2 FQNEAQ. This CDR3 reads CASSSRRIGQAYNEQFF. The CDR3 DNA reads as TGTGCCAGCAGCTCCCGGCGGATTGGACAGGCATACAATGAGCAGTTCTTC.

The chain couples TRBV19 to TRBJ2-7; D might be TRBD1 (6 bases). V shed 5 bases and J shed 5 bases, with 10 bases lying between them. The germline V gene encodes CDR1 LNHDA and CDR2 SQIVND (reference sequence). There are 12 residues in the CDR3. The CDR3 loop is CASSSGVHEQYF. The CDR3 DNA sequence: TGTGCCAGTAGTTCAGGGGTCCACGAGCAGTACTTC.

The genes are TRBV7-2 and TRBJ1-2; no definite D call. Per the germline V gene, CDR1 is SGHTA and CDR2 is FQGNSA. V was shortened by 5 bases and J by 2 bases, with 15 bases between the two germline ends. The CDR3 spans 15 residues. The CDR3 sequence: CASSLRVAANYGYTF. CDR3 bases: TGTGCCAGCAGCCTAAGGGTGGCAGCCAACTATGGCTACACCTTC.

This clone was counted only a few times. The V gene is TRBV23-1, the J gene TRBJ1-2, with 8 positions matching TRBD1. TRBV23-1 is labeled an ORF, and its function is uncertain. This CDR3 comprises 13 residues. Trimming took 11 bases from V and 4 from J; bases not matched to a gene: 9. The CDR3 DNA reads TGCGCCCAAACCCGGACAGGGAGCTATGGCTACACCTTC. It encodes CAQTRTGSYGYTF.

The rearrangement links TRBV2 to TRBJ1-3; the D gene is possibly TRBD1 (5 bases). The CDR3 has 15 amino acids. V lost 1 base and J 0 bases, leaving 7 bases between the germline ends. Germline CDR1 is SNHLY and CDR2 is FYNNEI. CDR3 residues: CASSEGGYSGNTIYF. In DNA, the CDR3 is TGTGCCAGCAGTGAAGGGGGGTACTCTGGAAACACCATATATTTT.

The chain couples TRBV5-6 to TRBJ2-4; D remains ambiguous. The CDR3 has 13 residues. Germline values: CDR1 SGHDT, CDR2 YYEEEE. Trimming took 4 bases from V and 3 from J, leaving 8 bases between them. The DNA of the CDR3 is TGTGCCAGCAGCCTCCCGGGCAAAAACATTCAGTACTTC. Its translation: CASSLPGKNIQYF. Full variable domain (remainder filled in from reference TRBV5-6 and TRBJ2-4): DAGVTQSPTHLIKTRGQQVTLRCSPKSGHDTVSWYQQALGQGPQFIFQYYEEEERQRGNFPDRFSGHQFPNYSSELNVNALLLGDSALYLCASSLPGKNIQYFGAGTRLSVL.

J is TRBJ2-2 and V is TRBV6-5; 10 bases are a match to TRBD1. J lost 6 bases, V lost 1 base, and 2 bases had no gene match. CDR1 and CDR2 (germline): MNHEY, SVGAGI. CDR3 length: 15 amino acids. This CDR3 reads CASSYWDRGAGELFF. Written as DNA, the CDR3 is TGTGCCAGCAGTTACTGGGACAGGGGTGCCGGGGAGCTGTTTTTT.